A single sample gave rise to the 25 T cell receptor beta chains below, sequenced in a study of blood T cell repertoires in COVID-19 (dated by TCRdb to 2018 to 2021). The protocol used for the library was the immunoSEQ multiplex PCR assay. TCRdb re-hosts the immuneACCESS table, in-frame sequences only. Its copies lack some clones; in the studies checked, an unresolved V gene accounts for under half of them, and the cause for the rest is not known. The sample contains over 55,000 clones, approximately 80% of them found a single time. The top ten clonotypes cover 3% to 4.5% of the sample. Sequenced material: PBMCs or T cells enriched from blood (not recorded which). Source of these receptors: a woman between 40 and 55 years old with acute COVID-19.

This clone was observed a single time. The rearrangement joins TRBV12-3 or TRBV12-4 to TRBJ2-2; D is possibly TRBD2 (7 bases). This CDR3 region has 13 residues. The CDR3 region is CAGGQGNTGELFF. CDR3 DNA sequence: TGTGCGGGGGGGCAGGGTAACACCGGGGAGCTGTTTTTT.

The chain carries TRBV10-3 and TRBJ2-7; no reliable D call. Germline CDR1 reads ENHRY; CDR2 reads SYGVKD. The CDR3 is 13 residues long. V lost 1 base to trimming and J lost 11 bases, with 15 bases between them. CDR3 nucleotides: TGTGCCATCAGTGAGTTGAGCCGTCGTTTGGAGTACTTC. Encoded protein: CAISELSRRLEYF.

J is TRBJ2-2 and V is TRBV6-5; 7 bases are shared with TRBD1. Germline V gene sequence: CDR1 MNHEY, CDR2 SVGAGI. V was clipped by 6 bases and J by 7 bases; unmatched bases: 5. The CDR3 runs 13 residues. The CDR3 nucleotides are TGTGCCAGCAGACAGGGGACGTTCGGGGAGCTGTTTTTT. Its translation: CASRQGTFGELFF.

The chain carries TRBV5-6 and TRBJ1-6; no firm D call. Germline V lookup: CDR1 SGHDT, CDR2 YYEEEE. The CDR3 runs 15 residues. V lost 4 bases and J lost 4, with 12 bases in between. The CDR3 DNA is TGTGCCAGCAGCGGAGGAAAGTTTTATAATTCACCCCTCCACTTT. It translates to CASSGGKFYNSPLHF.

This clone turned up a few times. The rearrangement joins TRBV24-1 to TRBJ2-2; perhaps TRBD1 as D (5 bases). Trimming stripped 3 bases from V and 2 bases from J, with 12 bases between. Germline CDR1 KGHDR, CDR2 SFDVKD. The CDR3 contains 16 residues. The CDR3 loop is CATSDGAGVNTGELFF. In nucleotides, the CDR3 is TGTGCCACCAGTGATGGGGCAGGAGTAAACACCGGGGAGCTGTTTTTT.

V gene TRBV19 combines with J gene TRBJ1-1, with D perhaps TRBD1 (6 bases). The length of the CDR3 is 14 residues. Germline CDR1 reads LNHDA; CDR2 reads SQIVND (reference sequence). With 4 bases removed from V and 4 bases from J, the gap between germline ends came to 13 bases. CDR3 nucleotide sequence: TGTGCCAGTAGTACCCAAGGGGGGGGCACTGAAGCTTTCTTT. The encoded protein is CASSTQGGGTEAFF.

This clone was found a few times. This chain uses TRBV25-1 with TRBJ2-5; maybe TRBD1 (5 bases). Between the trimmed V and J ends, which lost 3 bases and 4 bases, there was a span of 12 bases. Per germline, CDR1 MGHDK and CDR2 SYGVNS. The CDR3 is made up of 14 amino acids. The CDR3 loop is CASSDWGQGETQYF. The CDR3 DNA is TGTGCCAGCAGTGACTGGGGCCAGGGAGAGACCCAGTACTTC.

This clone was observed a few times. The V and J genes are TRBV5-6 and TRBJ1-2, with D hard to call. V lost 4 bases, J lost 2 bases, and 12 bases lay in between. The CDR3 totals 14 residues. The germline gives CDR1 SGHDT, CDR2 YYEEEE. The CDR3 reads CASSPEARNYGYTF. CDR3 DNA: TGTGCCAGCAGCCCCGAGGCAAGAAACTATGGCTACACCTTC. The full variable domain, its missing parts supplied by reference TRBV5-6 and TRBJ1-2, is DAGVTQSPTHLIKTRGQQVTLRCSPKSGHDTVSWYQQALGQGPQFIFQYYEEEERQRGNFPDRFSGHQFPNYSSELNVNALLLGDSALYLCASSPEARNYGYTFGSGTRLTVV.

The CDR3 sequence: CASSRGSSGGSTDTQYF. For the CDR3, the DNA is TGTGCCAGTAGTAGAGGTTCTAGCGGGGGCTCCACAGATACGCAGTATTTT. The chain employs TRBV19 and TRBJ2-3; TRBD2 matches 10 bases. This CDR3 spans 17 amino acids. Germline V lookup: CDR1 LNHDA, CDR2 SQIVND (reference sequence). V shed 4 bases and J 2 bases; nucleotides not matched to a gene: 9.

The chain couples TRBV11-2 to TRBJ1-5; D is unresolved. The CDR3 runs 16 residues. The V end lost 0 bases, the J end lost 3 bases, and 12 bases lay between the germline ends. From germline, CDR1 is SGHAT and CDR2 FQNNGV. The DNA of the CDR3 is TGTGCCAGCAGCTTAGATGGCAGAAGATACAATCAGCCCCAGCATTTT. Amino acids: CASSLDGRRYNQPQHF.

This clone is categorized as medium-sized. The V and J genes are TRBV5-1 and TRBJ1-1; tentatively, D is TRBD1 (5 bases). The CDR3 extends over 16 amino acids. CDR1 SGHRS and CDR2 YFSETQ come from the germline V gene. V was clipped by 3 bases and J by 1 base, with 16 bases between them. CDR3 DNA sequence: TGCGCCAGCAGCTGGGCAGGGTTTTCTGGGAACACTGAAGCTTTCTTT. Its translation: CASSWAGFSGNTEAFF.

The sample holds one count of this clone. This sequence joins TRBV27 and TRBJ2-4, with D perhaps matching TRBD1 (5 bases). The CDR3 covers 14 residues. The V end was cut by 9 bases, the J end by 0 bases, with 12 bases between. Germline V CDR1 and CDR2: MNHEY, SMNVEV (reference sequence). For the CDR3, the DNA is TGTGCCAGTGCGGACACCCTAGCCAAAAACATTCAGTACTTC. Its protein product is CASADTLAKNIQYF.

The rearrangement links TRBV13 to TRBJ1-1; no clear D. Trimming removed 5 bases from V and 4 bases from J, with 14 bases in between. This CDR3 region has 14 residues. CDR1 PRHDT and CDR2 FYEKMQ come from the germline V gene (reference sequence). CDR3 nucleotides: TGTGCCAGCAGCCCCACTAACATCATCACTGAAGCTTTCTTT. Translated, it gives CASSPTNIITEAFF. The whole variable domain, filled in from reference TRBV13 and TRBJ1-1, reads AAGVIQSPRHLIKEKRETATLKCYPIPRHDTVYWYQQGPGQDPQFLISFYEKMQSDKGSIPDRFSAQQFSDYHSELNMSSLELGDSALYFCASSPTNIITEAFFGQGTRLTVV.

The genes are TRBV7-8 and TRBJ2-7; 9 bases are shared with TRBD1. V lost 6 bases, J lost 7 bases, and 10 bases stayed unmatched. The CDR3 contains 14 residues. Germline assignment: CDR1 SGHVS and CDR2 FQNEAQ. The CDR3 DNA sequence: TGTGCCAGCAGAAGGACAGGGGTCAGTAGGGAGCAGTACTTC. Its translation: CASRRTGVSREQYF.

The CDR3 region has the DNA TGTGCCAGCAGGCAGGGGGGCACTGAAGCTTTCTTT. Residues: CASRQGGTEAFF. The chain couples TRBV12-3 or TRBV12-4 to TRBJ1-1, with TRBD1 matching over 7 bases. Trimming took 6 bases from V and 4 from J; bases not matched to a gene: 2. The CDR3 sequence is 12 residues long.

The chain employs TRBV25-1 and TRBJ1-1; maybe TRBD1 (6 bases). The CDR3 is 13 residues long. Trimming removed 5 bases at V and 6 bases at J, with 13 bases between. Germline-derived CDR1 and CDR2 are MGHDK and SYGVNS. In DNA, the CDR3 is TGTGCCAGCAGTACTCCGAGACAGGCTGAAGCTTTCTTT. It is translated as CASSTPRQAEAFF.

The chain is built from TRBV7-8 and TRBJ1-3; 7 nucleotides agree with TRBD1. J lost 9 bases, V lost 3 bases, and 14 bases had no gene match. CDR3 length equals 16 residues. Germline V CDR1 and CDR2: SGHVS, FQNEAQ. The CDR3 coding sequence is TGTGCCAGCAGCTTTCAGGGGGACCAAGGATTCGGCACCATATATTTT. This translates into CASSFQGDQGFGTIYF.

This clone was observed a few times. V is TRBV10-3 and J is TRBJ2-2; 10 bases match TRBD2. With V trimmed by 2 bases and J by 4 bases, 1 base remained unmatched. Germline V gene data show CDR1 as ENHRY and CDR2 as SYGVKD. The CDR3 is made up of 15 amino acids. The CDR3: CAISEVAGGTGELFF. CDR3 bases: TGTGCCATCAGTGAGGTAGCGGGAGGCACCGGGGAGCTGTTTTTT.

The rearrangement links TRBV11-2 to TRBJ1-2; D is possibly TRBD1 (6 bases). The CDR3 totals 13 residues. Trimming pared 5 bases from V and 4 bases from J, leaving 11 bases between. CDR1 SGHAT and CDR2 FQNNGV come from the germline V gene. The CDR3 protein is CASSPAGAYGYTF. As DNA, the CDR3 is TGTGCCAGCAGCCCCGCAGGGGCCTATGGCTACACCTTC.

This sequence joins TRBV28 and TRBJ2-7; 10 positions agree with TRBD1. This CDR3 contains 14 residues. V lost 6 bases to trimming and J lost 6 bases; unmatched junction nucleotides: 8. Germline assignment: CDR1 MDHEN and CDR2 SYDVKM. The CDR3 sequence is CASRLGGDRGEQYF. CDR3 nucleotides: TGTGCCAGCAGACTGGGAGGGGACAGGGGCGAGCAGTACTTC.

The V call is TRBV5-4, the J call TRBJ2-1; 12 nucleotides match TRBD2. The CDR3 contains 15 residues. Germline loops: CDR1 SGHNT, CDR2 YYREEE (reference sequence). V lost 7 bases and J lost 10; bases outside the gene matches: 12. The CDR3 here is CASLRGTSGSSEQFF. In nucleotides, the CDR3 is TGTGCCAGCCTCCGTGGGACTAGCGGGTCCTCGGAGCAGTTCTTC.

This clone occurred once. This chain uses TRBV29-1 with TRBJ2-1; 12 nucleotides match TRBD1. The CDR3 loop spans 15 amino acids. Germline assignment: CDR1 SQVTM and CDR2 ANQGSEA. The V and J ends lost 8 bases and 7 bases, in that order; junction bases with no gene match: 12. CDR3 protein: CSLSPGQGAWNEQFF. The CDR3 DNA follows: TGCAGCTTATCTCCGGGACAGGGGGCGTGGAATGAGCAGTTCTTC.

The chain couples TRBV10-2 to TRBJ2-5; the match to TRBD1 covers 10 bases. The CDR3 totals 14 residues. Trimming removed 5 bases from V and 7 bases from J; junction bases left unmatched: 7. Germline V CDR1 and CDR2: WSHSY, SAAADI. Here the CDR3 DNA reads TGCGCCAGCAGTACCCCGGGACAGGGGACGACCCAGTACTTC. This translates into CASSTPGQGTTQYF.

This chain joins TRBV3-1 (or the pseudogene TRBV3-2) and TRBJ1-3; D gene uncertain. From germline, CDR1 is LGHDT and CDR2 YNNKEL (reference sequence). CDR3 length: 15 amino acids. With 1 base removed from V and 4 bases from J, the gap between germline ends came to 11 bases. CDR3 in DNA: TGTGCCAGCAGCCAAGGATGGCGGGGAGGAAACACCATATATTTT. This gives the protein CASSQGWRGGNTIYF.

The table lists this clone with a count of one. CDR3 protein: CASSVFNQPQHF. CDR3 DNA sequence: TGTGCCAGCAGCGTATTCAATCAGCCCCAGCATTTT. The chain uses TRBV5-6 and TRBJ1-5, with unresolved D. The CDR3 totals 12 residues. The V and J ends lost 4 bases and 3 bases respectively, with 5 bases between them. Germline CDR1 is SGHDT and CDR2 is YYEEEE.